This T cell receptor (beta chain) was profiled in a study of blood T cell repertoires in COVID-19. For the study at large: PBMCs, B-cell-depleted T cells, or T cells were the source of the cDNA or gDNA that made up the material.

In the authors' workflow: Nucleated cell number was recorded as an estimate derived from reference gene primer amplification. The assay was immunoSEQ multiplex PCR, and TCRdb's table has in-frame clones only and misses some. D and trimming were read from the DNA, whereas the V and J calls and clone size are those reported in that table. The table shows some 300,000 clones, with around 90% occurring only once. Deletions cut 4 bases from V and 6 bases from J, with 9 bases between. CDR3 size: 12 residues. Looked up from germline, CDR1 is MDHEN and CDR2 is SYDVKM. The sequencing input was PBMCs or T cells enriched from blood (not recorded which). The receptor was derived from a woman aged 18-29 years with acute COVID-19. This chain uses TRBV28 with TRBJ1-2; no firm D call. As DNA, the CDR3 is TGTGCCAGCAGTTACGAGATAAATGGCTACACCTTC. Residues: CASSYEINGYTF.